These 16 T cell receptor beta chains were sequenced from one sample in a study of CD8+CD57+ T cells in acquired aplastic anemia. The use of genomic DNA as template underpinned the TCR beta VDJ and CDR3 profiling. One entry per CDR3 protein, called by TCRdb with MiXCR from the reads. The table records about 290,000 distinct CDR3 sequences, roughly 53% of them present only once. Before being chosen for sequencing, patients had shown CD8+CD57+ cell expansion by flow cytometry. The material sequenced was sorted CD4+, CD8+, or CD8+CD57+ T cells (not recorded which) from PBMCs. The source is a human donor with aplastic anemia.

The chain couples TRBV24-1 to TRBJ2-5; no reliable D call. Deletions cut 4 bases from V and 8 bases from J, with 13 bases between. CDR1 is KGHDR, CDR2 SFDVKD, per germline. This CDR3 is 13 amino acids long. The CDR3 loop reads CATSDPGLGTQYF. For the CDR3, the DNA is TGTGCCACCAGTGACCCTGGCCTTGGCACCCAGTACTTC.

This clonotype was counted a few times. V usage is TRBV7-2 and J usage is TRBJ1-5; 7 positions match TRBD1. V was clipped by 6 bases and J by 7 bases; unmatched bases: 9. Germline CDR1 reads SGHTA; CDR2 reads FQGNSA. CDR3 length: 14 amino acids. The CDR3 nucleotides read TGTGCCAGCAGGCTAACAGGGGCCGAGCAGCCCCAGCATTTT. Translated, it gives CASRLTGAEQPQHF.

This chain joins TRBV20-1 and TRBJ1-4, with D possibly matching TRBD1 (6 bases). The CDR3 length is 14 residues. Trimming removed 1 base from V and 7 bases from J, with 13 bases in between. Germline CDR1 is DFQATT and CDR2 is SNEGSKA (reference sequence). In nucleotides, the CDR3 is TGCAGTGCTAGAGGTGGGGGGGCAGGTGAAAAACTGTTTTTT. Its translation: CSARGGGAGEKLFF.

Concerning this clonotype itself: The missing conserved phenylalanine or tryptophan at the end of this CDR3 makes a read error likely. The gene calls are TRBV7-3 and TRBJ2-5; possibly TRBD2 for D (6 bases). Germline V gene lookup returns CDR1 SGHTA and CDR2 FQGTGA. V was shortened by 10 bases and J by 1 base, with 16 bases between the two germline ends. CDR3 length equals 14 residues. The CDR3 is CATSIGLIQETQYS. CDR3 bases: TGTGCCACCTCCATTGGACTAATCCAAGAGACCCAGTACTCC.

This clonotype was counted between two and nine times. The chain employs TRBV6-1 and TRBJ2-7, with 7 bases matching TRBD2. From germline, CDR1 is MNHNS and CDR2 SASEGT. There are 16 residues in the CDR3. V was pared by 0 bases and J by 1 base, with 6 bases of the junction left unmatched. CDR3 in DNA: TGTGCCAGCAGTGAAGCCGGGCAGCGGGGTTCCTACGAGCAGTACTTC. Translated: CASSEAGQRGSYEQYF.

The chain couples TRBV12-3 or TRBV12-4 to TRBJ2-1; D gene unclear. V lost 3 bases to trimming and J lost 10 bases, with 19 bases between them. There are 15 residues in the CDR3. The CDR3 region is CASSLGVALAGEQFF. CDR3 in DNA: TGTGCCAGCAGTTTGGGCGTAGCTCTTGCTGGAGAGCAGTTCTTC.

This rearrangement joins TRBV2 to TRBJ1-6; D gene uncertain. The V gene lost 9 bases and the J gene lost 0 bases, with 9 bases spanning the gap. The germline V gene encodes CDR1 SNHLY and CDR2 FYNNEI. The CDR3 contains 14 residues. CDR3 residues: CASLYSSYNSPLHF. The DNA for the CDR3 is TGTGCCAGTTTGTATAGCTCCTATAATTCACCCCTCCACTTT.

The genes are TRBV7-9 and TRBJ1-2; the D gene is possibly TRBD1 (5 bases). This CDR3 spans 13 amino acids. Germline assignment: CDR1 SEHNR and CDR2 FQNEAQ (reference sequence). V was pared by 5 bases and J by 12 bases, with 19 bases between. The CDR3 region has the DNA TGTGCCAGCAGCACCACTACAGGATCCGGAAACACCTTC. Protein sequence: CASSTTTGSGNTF.

The chain recombines TRBV7-9 with TRBJ2-1; 8 bases are shared with TRBD2. Germline CDR1 SEHNR, CDR2 FQNEAQ (reference sequence). This CDR3 has 16 amino acids. Trimming took 2 bases from V and 9 from J; bases not matched to a gene: 12. In nucleotides, the CDR3 is TGTGCCAGCAGCTTAACAGCCTCCGGGGGGGCAGGTGAGCAGTTCTTC. Protein: CASSLTASGGAGEQFF.

This clonotype was recorded once. The chain links TRBV15 to TRBJ2-5; 7 bases match TRBD1. The CDR3 spans 14 residues. Germline V gene sequence: CDR1 LNHNV, CDR2 YYDKDF (reference sequence). The junction had 5 bases not matched to a gene; V was cut back by 2 bases and J by 5 bases. The CDR3: CATSRPTGPETQYF. Here the CDR3 DNA reads TGTGCCACCAGCAGACCGACAGGGCCCGAGACCCAGTACTTC. The variable domain in full, completed from reference TRBV15 and TRBJ2-5, reads DAMVIQNPRYQVTQFGKPVTLSCSQTLNHNVMYWYQQKSSQAPKLLFHYYDKDFNNEADTPDNFQSRRPNTSFCFLDIRSPGLGDTAMYLCATSRPTGPETQYFGPGTRLLVL.

At least ten counts were recorded for this clonotype. The rearrangement links TRBV4-1 to TRBJ1-4; D is possibly TRBD1 (5 bases). CDR3 length equals 18 residues. Germline CDR1 is MGHRA and CDR2 is YSYEKL. V lost 0 bases and J 0 bases, leaving 14 bases between the germline ends. The CDR3 loop reads CASSQDSTRAATNEKLFF. The CDR3 DNA reads TGCGCCAGCAGCCAAGATTCCACCAGGGCTGCAACTAATGAAAAACTGTTTTTT.

The table lists this clonotype with many counts. The chain joins TRBV30 to TRBJ1-2; D gene ambiguous. In germline, CDR1 is GTSNPN, CDR2 SVGIG (reference sequence). V dropped 0 bases and J dropped 8 bases, with 16 bases sitting between them. The CDR3 runs 14 residues. The CDR3 bases are TGTGCCTGGAGTGTACGGTTGGCAGGAGGCGGCTACACCTTC. Amino acids: CAWSVRLAGGGYTF.

In regard to this clonotype: This CDR3 is missing its conserved last phenylalanine or tryptophan, likely due to a read error. No DNA is shown, since the ends of the CDR3 on it are uncertain; the CDR3 is the one TCRdb lists. The V and J genes are TRBV20-1 and TRBJ2-7; the table's D call of TRBD1 was not tested on the DNA. From its first to its last residue, the CDR3 has 10 amino acids. Germline V CDR1 and CDR2: DFQATT, SNEGSKA (reference sequence). The CDR3 spells CSASARQGNR.

This clonotype has ten or more counts. V is TRBV5-8 and J is TRBJ2-3, with D perhaps given as TRBD1 or TRBD2 (5 bases each). The CDR3 sequence is 16 residues long. Germline V CDR1 and CDR2: SGHTS, YDEGEE. With 4 bases removed from V and 3 bases from J, the gap between germline ends came to 18 bases. In DNA form, the CDR3 reads TGTGCCAGCAGCCGAGTTGGGGGAGAGGGAACAGATACGCAGTATTTT. Protein sequence: CASSRVGGEGTDTQYF.

The chain has TRBV7-2 and TRBJ2-7; perhaps TRBD1 as D (6 bases). The CDR3 totals 16 residues. Looked up from germline, CDR1 is SGHTA and CDR2 is FQGNSA. V was shortened by 1 base and J by 5 bases, with 18 bases between the two germline ends. The CDR3 reads CASSLDPPGAVNEQYF. The CDR3 coding sequence is TGTGCCAGCAGCTTAGATCCCCCAGGGGCGGTCAACGAGCAGTACTTC.

Ten or more counts support this clonotype. The chain couples TRBV9 to TRBJ1-2; maybe TRBD1 (5 bases). In germline, CDR1 is SGDLS, CDR2 YYNGEE. Trimming removed 0 bases from V and 0 bases from J, with 9 bases in between. The CDR3 runs 15 residues. CDR3 nucleotides: TGTGCCAGCAGCGTAGGGGTGACAGCTAACTATGGCTACACCTTC. It is translated as CASSVGVTANYGYTF.